Below, 7 T cell receptor beta chains from the same sample are listed, as sequenced in a study of OX40 agonist ivuxolimab in advanced cancers. TCRdb keeps only in-frame clones here, not all; method: immunoSEQ multiplex PCR. The sample has 25,000 to 30,000 clones; about 77% are singletons. The sample here was CD4+ or CD8+ T cells sorted from blood, taken in a trial of the OX40 agonist ivuxolimab. The receptors originated from an adult with an advanced solid tumor such as melanoma, head and neck, liver or kidney cancer.

The chain uses TRBV7-8 and TRBJ1-3; 7 nucleotides match TRBD1. Trimming cost V 4 bases and J 4 bases; bases outside gene matches: 16. The CDR3 covers 18 residues. The V gene's germline CDR1 is SGHVS and CDR2 FQNEAQ. The CDR3 DNA follows: TGTGCCAGCAGCTCGCCCAGGGGGTTTCCCCTTGGGGGAAACACCATATATTTT. Translation: CASSSPRGFPLGGNTIYF.

This clone has just one count. The chain has TRBV4-2 and TRBJ1-1; D uncertain. V shed 2 bases and J shed 7 bases, with 11 bases lying between them. Germline CDR1 reads LGHNA; CDR2 reads YNFKEQ. The CDR3 has 13 amino acids. The CDR3, as DNA: TGTGCCAGCAGCCAATTCGCGGAAGTTGAAGCTTTCTTT. Encoded protein: CASSQFAEVEAFF.

The rearrangement joins TRBV4-3 to TRBJ2-4, with 7 bases matching TRBD1. CDR1 is LGHNA, CDR2 YSLEER, per germline. With V trimmed by 1 base and J by 3 bases, 9 bases remained unmatched. This CDR3 contains 17 residues. This chain's CDR3 is CASSQVVGGRGKNIQYF. The CDR3 region has the DNA TGCGCCAGCAGCCAAGTTGTAGGGGGCCGGGGCAAAAACATTCAGTACTTC.

This clone was seen only once. This sequence joins TRBV10-3 and TRBJ1-5; D uncertain. Trimming removed 3 bases at V and 0 bases at J, with 9 bases between. The CDR3 is made up of 15 amino acids. Germline CDR1 ENHRY, CDR2 SYGVKD. Written as DNA, the CDR3 is TGTGCCATCAGTGACCGGGAGGATAGCAATCAGCCCCAGCATTTT. It is translated as CAISDREDSNQPQHF.

The rearrangement uses TRBV5-1 and TRBJ2-6, with D unresolved. Trimming took off 4 bases at V and 0 bases at J, with 20 bases between the two ends. This CDR3 is built from 19 residues. CDR1 SGHRS and CDR2 YFSETQ come from the germline V gene. The CDR3 DNA reads as TGCGCCAGCAGCCTGGTAATGGGCACAAGGTTCTCTGGGGCCAACGTCCTGACTTTC. Protein product: CASSLVMGTRFSGANVLTF.

This chain joins TRBV11-3 and TRBJ2-2; 7 bases agree with TRBD2. The germline CDR1 and CDR2 sequences are SGHNT and YENEEA. CDR3 length equals 12 residues. J gave up 7 bases and V 8 bases, and 4 bases lay outside the gene matches. Here the CDR3 reads CASQGGSGELFF. CDR3 coding DNA: TGTGCCAGCCAGGGAGGGAGCGGGGAGCTGTTTTTT.

J is TRBJ1-4 and V is TRBV7-6; possibly TRBD1 for D (6 bases). Germline CDR1 SGHVS, CDR2 FNYEAQ. The CDR3 has 15 residues. V lost 4 bases, J lost 7 bases, and 16 bases lay in between. Here the CDR3 DNA reads TGTGCCAGCAGCTCTCGGCCGGGGGCCGGTGAAAAACTGTTTTTT. It encodes CASSSRPGAGEKLFF.